This TCR beta chain was identified during a study of T cells after posttransplantation cyclophosphamide. Study results and limitations: Later blood repertoires were often dominated by clones from the donor CD8+ memory compartment. Tissue-infiltrating T cells from skin or gut overlapped little with blood T cells. Recipient CMV seropositivity and CMV reactivation strongly tracked TRB clonality.

TCRdb's table, derived via immunoSEQ multiplex PCR, lists solely in-frame clones and lacks some. This set yields some 23,000 clones and no singletons; the top ten hold about 4.4%. Peripheral blood was collected from the related graft donor on the marrow donation day. This clone has a count of ten or more. Its antigen is as yet unknown. The specimen was PBMCs. The sequence was obtained from a woman between 45 and 65 years old in good health, CMV-negative, and a related stem cell transplant donor.

CDR3 DNA sequence: TGCGCCAGCAGACCCGGACTAGAATCCTACAATGAGCAGTTCTTC. This sequence encodes CASRPGLESYNEQFF. The chain employs TRBV5-1 and TRBJ2-1; 7 bases match TRBD2. This CDR3 contains 15 residues. V lost 5 bases to trimming and J lost 1 base; unmatched junction nucleotides: 6. Germline V lookup: CDR1 SGHRS, CDR2 YFSETQ.